This entry lists 5 T cell receptor beta chains sequenced from one sample in a study of cytotoxic CD8 clonotypes in ibrutinib-treated CLL. Only in-frame clones appear in the TCRdb table, and some are missing; sequencing was by immunoSEQ multiplex PCR. The sample gives approximately 300,000 clones, 80% of which show up once; over 6.5% is in the top ten. Source: PBMCs, taken before ibrutinib treatment. These receptors all stem from a human donor with chronic lymphocytic leukemia.

This clone was seen once. This chain uses TRBV25-1 with TRBJ1-1; D is possibly TRBD1 (5 bases). Trimming took 0 bases from V and 10 from J, leaving 9 bases between them. The CDR3 covers 12 residues. Germline CDR1 MGHDK, CDR2 SYGVNS. DNA for the CDR3: TGTGCCAGCAGTGAATATCAGGGCCCAGCTTTCTTT. Amino acids: CASSEYQGPAFF.

The chain couples TRBV11-2 to TRBJ2-7; D unresolved. Germline CDR1 reads SGHAT; CDR2 reads FQNNGV. V dropped 0 bases and J dropped 4 bases, with 7 bases sitting between them. CDR3 length equals 13 residues. DNA for the CDR3: TGTGCCAGCAGCTTAGAACGTTTATACGAGCAGTACTTC. Translating it yields CASSLERLYEQYF. Supplemented by reference TRBV11-2 and TRBJ2-7, the full variable domain reads EAGVAQSPRYKIIEKRQSVAFWCNPISGHATLYWYQQILGQGPKLLIQFQNNGVVDDSQLPKDRFSAERLKGVDSTLKIQPAKLEDSAVYLCASSLERLYEQYFGPGTRLTVT.

The chain recombines TRBV2 with TRBJ1-2, with D hard to call. Germline loops: CDR1 SNHLY, CDR2 FYNNEI. The ends were cut back, 4 bases at V and 4 bases at J, with 7 bases in the middle. The CDR3 runs to 12 residues. Here the CDR3 DNA reads TGTGCCAGCAGTGTCAAGATCTATGGCTACACCTTC. Amino acids: CASSVKIYGYTF.

The V and J genes are TRBV5-1 and TRBJ2-4; D gene unclear. CDR1 SGHRS and CDR2 YFSETQ come from the germline V gene. The CDR3 runs to 13 residues. V lost 1 base to trimming and J lost 9 bases, with 11 bases between them. The CDR3 is CASSLTSRAIQYF. The CDR3 DNA reads TGCGCCAGCAGCTTGACCTCAAGGGCCATTCAGTACTTC.

The CDR3 region has the DNA TGCGCCAGCAGTGAGTGGGCTAGCGGCTACGAGCAGTACTTC. Translated: CASSEWASGYEQYF. The chain has TRBV10-2 and TRBJ2-7, with TRBD2 identical over 7 bases. CDR1 is WSHSY and CDR2 is SAAADI in the germline V gene. V lost 1 base, J lost 3 bases, and 3 bases stayed unmatched. This CDR3 comprises 14 residues.